Each of the 11 T cell receptor beta chains below was sequenced from the same sample in a study of shared clonotypes between healthy human individuals. Method: immunoSEQ multiplex PCR; TCRdb's copy keeps in-frame clones and lacks some. The sample yields some 1,100,000 clones, around 82% seen once. Sequencing input: memory CD4+ T cells from PBMCs. Subset: CD45RA-negative fraction. The receptors were gathered from a man in his late teens or twenties in good health. Some clones in this sample may be carry-over from other donors' samples.

The chain combines TRBV28 with TRBJ2-7; possible D gene TRBD1, 5 bases. The V end lost 6 bases, the J end lost 0 bases, and 12 bases lay between the germline ends. Per the germline V gene, CDR1 is MDHEN and CDR2 is SYDVKM. There are 14 residues in the CDR3. The CDR3 DNA sequence: TGTGCCAGCAGGGATGCGACAGCCTCCTACGAGCAGTACTTC. Translation gives CASRDATASYEQYF.

The chain couples TRBV7-2 to TRBJ1-6; 7 nucleotides match TRBD1. The CDR3 length is 14 residues. Germline lookup yields CDR1 SGHTA and CDR2 FQGNSA. V shed 1 base and J 7 bases; nucleotides not matched to a gene: 1. CDR3 in amino acids: CASSLEQGNSPLHF. The CDR3 region has the DNA TGTGCCAGCAGCTTAGAACAGGGGAATTCACCCCTCCACTTT.

The rearrangement uses TRBV18 and TRBJ2-7; D remains ambiguous. The V end was cut by 2 bases, the J end by 3 bases, with 11 bases between. The CDR3 spans 14 residues. CDR1 and CDR2 from the germline V gene are KGHSH and LQKENI. The CDR3 DNA sequence: TGTGCCAGCTCACCAGAAATGGCCGGCTACGAGCAGTACTTC. As protein: CASSPEMAGYEQYF.

This rearrangement joins TRBV27 to TRBJ2-5; a possible D gene is TRBD1 (5 bases). CDR1 is MNHEY, CDR2 SMNVEV, per germline (reference sequence). This CDR3 has 14 amino acids. V was clipped by 6 bases and J by 5 bases, with 16 bases between them. CDR3 region: CASRRGSSLETQYF. CDR3 nucleotides: TGTGCCAGCAGAAGGGGCAGTTCTTTGGAGACCCAGTACTTC.

The chain employs TRBV4-1 and TRBJ2-7, with 11 bases fitting TRBD2. The V gene end was trimmed by 4 bases and the J gene end by 1 base; junction bases not matched to a gene: 9. Germline V lookup: CDR1 MGHRA, CDR2 YSYEKL. This CDR3 contains 17 residues. CDR3 coding DNA: TGCGCCAGCAGCCGCGGGACTAGCGGAGGGCTTTCCTACGAGCAGTACTTC. Translation gives CASSRGTSGGLSYEQYF.

This chain links TRBV28 with TRBJ2-3, with TRBD1 identical over 9 bases. Losses at the gene ends were 2 bases for V and 6 bases for J; bases not matched to a gene: 3. The CDR3 has 14 residues. From germline, CDR1 is MDHEN and CDR2 SYDVKM. CDR3: CASSLGDRADTQYF. For the CDR3, the DNA is TGTGCCAGCAGTTTAGGGGACAGGGCGGATACGCAGTATTTT.

V gene TRBV2 combines with J gene TRBJ2-1, with 8 bases identical to TRBD1. The germline CDR1 and CDR2 sequences are SNHLY and FYNNEI. This CDR3 has 14 residues. V lost 7 bases and J lost 9; bases outside the gene matches: 11. The CDR3 bases are TGTGCCAGCAAAGGGACAGGCCCACTCACTGAGCAGTTCTTC. As protein: CASKGTGPLTEQFF.

The V gene is TRBV7-2, the J gene TRBJ2-5, with TRBD2 matching 13 bases. The J segment lost 0 bases and the V segment lost 5 bases, leaving 9 bases of the junction unmatched. The CDR3 covers 18 residues. Germline V gene data show CDR1 as SGHTA and CDR2 as FQGNSA. This chain's CDR3 is CASSPRGLAGLYQETQYF. CDR3 in DNA: TGTGCCAGCAGCCCTAGGGGACTAGCGGGGTTGTACCAAGAGACCCAGTACTTC.

Only a few counts were recorded for this clone. V gene TRBV29-1 combines with J gene TRBJ1-1; unclear D gene. The CDR3 contains 14 residues. Germline CDR1 reads SQVTM; CDR2 reads ANQGSEA. Trimming removed 3 bases from V and 0 bases from J, with 11 bases in between. DNA of the CDR3: TGCAGCGTTGATAGGCAGACCATGAACACTGAAGCTTTCTTT. Its protein is CSVDRQTMNTEAFF.

The CDR3, as DNA: TGTGCCAGCGCTGACTCGGGGGCAGGAGTCCGCACGGTGACCCAGTACTTC. This encodes CASADSGAGVRTVTQYF. The chain employs TRBV28 and TRBJ2-5; D could derive from TRBD1 or TRBD2 (6 bases each). Trimming took off 8 bases at V and 7 bases at J, with 29 bases between the two ends. The CDR3 extends over 17 amino acids. CDR1 MDHEN and CDR2 SYDVKM come from the germline V gene.

In regard to this clone: This same CDR3 is encoded by further DNA sequences in the sample. This chain links TRBV27 with TRBJ2-1; tentatively, D is TRBD1 or TRBD2 (5 bases each). This CDR3 is 15 amino acids long. V lost 2 bases to trimming and J lost 0 bases, with 8 bases between them. CDR1 is MNHEY, CDR2 SMNVEV, per germline (reference sequence). The CDR3 sequence: CASSLRGTSYNEQFF. CDR3 sequence (DNA): TGTGCCAGCAGTTTACGAGGGACCTCCTACAATGAGCAGTTCTTC.